A selection of T cell receptor beta chains follows, all from one sample in a study of naive and memory T cell subsets. TCRdb passed the UMI-ligation and nested PCR reads through MiXCR, listing each CDR3 protein once. The sample records approximately 16,000 distinct CDR3 sequences, roughly 8.7% being singletons. The sample was central memory CD8+ T cells from blood. These receptors all come from a human donor in good health. CDR3s include the opening cysteine and the closing phenylalanine or tryptophan. Fields, in order: J gene, D gene, V gene, clone size, CDR3 DNA, CDR3 protein. D genes are given only for firm matches. Where a row states a size, it is once, few, many or the class of an expanded clone; other rows omit it.

>TRBJ2-2|TRBD2|TRBV20-1|many
TGCAGTGCTAGGGGAGGGCAGGGTGACACCGGGGAGCTGTTTTTT
CSARGGQGDTGELFF
>TRBJ2-3|-|TRBV20-1|many
TGCAGTGCTAGAGAAAAGCGGTTGAATACAGATACGCAGTATTTT
CSAREKRLNTDTQYF
>TRBJ1-2|TRBD1|TRBV25-1|many
TGTGCCAGCAGTTCAGGGGGCGGCTACACCTTC
CASSSGGGYTF
>TRBJ1-1|-|TRBV6-5|few
TGTGCCAGCAGTTACCCCGGGACTACTGAAGCTTTCTTT
CASSYPGTTEAFF
>TRBJ2-2|TRBD2|TRBV7-6|-
TGTGCCAGCAGCTTTACTAGCGGGAGCCGGGAGCTGTTTTTT
CASSFTSGSRELFF
>TRBJ2-3|-|TRBV7-2|few
TGTGCCAGCAGCCCGCCCAGCACAGATACGCAGTATTTT
CASSPPSTDTQYF
>TRBJ1-2|-|TRBV14|-
TGTGCCAGCAGCCAAGCCGGGGGGCCCTATGGCTACACCTTC
CASSQAGGPYGYTF
>TRBJ2-7|TRBD1|TRBV15|-
TGTGCCACCAGCAGAGCTCAGGGGGTTGCCTACGAGCAGTACTTC
CATSRAQGVAYEQYF
>TRBJ2-1|-|TRBV28|-
TGTGCCAGCAACCCGACTAGTCCAAATGAGCAGTTCTTC
CASNPTSPNEQFF
>TRBJ2-1|-|TRBV6-2/TRBV6-3|many
TGTGCCAGCAGCGGCGGGTCCTCCTACAATGAGCAGTTCTTC
CASSGGSSYNEQFF
>TRBJ2-7|-|TRBV5-5|few
TGTGCCAGCAGCTTGGATTGGCAGACGGTAGCCTACGAGCAGTACTTC
CASSLDWQTVAYEQYF
>TRBJ1-1|TRBD1|TRBV4-2|-
TGTGCCAGCAGCCCCAGAGGGACAGGGGCGAACACTGAAGCTTTCTTT
CASSPRGTGANTEAFF
>TRBJ2-1|-|TRBV6-2/TRBV6-3|many
TGTGCCAGCAGTTACGGGACCGGGGAGCAGTTCTTC
CASSYGTGEQFF